The entry that follows covers one T cell receptor beta chain sequence. What it recognizes is unknown. The data belong to a study of radiation and T cells in renal cell carcinoma. Study results and caveats: No pretreatment tumor biopsies were available for baseline clonotypes. Top tumor clonotypes rose in blood 2 weeks post-radiation, then contracted.

The CDR3 runs 17 residues. CDR1 is SGHKS, CDR2 YYEKEE, per germline (reference sequence). Trimming at V came to 4 bases and at J to 3 bases, leaving 8 bases not matched to a gene. Time point specified: blood 4 weeks post-SBRT, at nephrectomy. Stated treatment: 15 Gy SBRT to primary tumor, nephrectomy 4 weeks later. Nephrectomy followed 15 Gy stereotactic body radiation by 4 weeks. The patient's renal cell carcinoma had clear cell pathology. Data came from immunoSEQ multiplex PCR; TCRdb stores just in-frame clones and leaves some out. The sample records approximately 150,000 clones, 75% to 90% being singletons.

The chain links TRBV5-5 to TRBJ2-1; 12 bases align to TRBD2. The source is a woman in her 50s with renal cell carcinoma. This sample comprised blood, obtained from a patient whose treatment included radiotherapy and nephrectomy. The CDR3 sequence is CASSPGLAGGFYNEQFF. In DNA form, the CDR3 reads TGTGCCAGCAGCCCGGGTCTAGCGGGAGGGTTCTACAATGAGCAGTTCTTC.